These 7 T cell receptor beta chains were all obtained from the same sample, sequenced in a study of T cell repertoires in aging, cancer and after chemotherapy. TRB rearrangements spanning V, D and J were amplified using mixed TRB-A/B primers. One entry per CDR3 protein results from TCRdb running MiXCR on the multiplex PCR reads. The sample lists about 1,900 distinct CDR3 sequences, 25% to 35% seen once, with about 35% in the top ten. The template was genomic DNA from peripheral blood, not RNA. Sample: blood. The receptors were sampled from a human donor in good health.

V gene TRBV6-2 or TRBV6-3 combines with J gene TRBJ1-5, with D uncertain. CDR3 length: 13 amino acids. Germline assignment: CDR1 MNHEY and CDR2 SVGEGT. Trimming left V 6 bases short and J 10 bases short, with 16 bases between. This chain's CDR3 is CASSTDSLEPQHF. The CDR3 coding sequence is TGTGCCAGCAGCACTGACTCACTTGAACCCCAGCATTTT.

V gene TRBV7-2 combines with J gene TRBJ2-3; the match to TRBD2 covers 15 bases. Trimming removed 5 bases from V and 2 bases from J; junction bases left unmatched: 8. Germline CDR1 SGHTA, CDR2 FQGNSA. The CDR3 loop spans 18 amino acids. The CDR3, as DNA: TGTGCCAGCAGCACCCGGACTAGCGGGGGGGCATCCACAGATACGCAGTATTTT. Translated, it gives CASSTRTSGGASTDTQYF.

Judged by abundance, this clonotype is medium-sized. The chain combines TRBV19 with TRBJ2-1, with 8 bases fitting TRBD1. With V trimmed by 7 bases and J by 9 bases, 11 bases remained unmatched. The CDR3 is made up of 14 amino acids. Germline loops: CDR1 LNHDA, CDR2 SQIVND (reference sequence). Here the CDR3 reads CASTARQGISEQFF. In nucleotides, the CDR3 is TGTGCCAGTACCGCTAGACAGGGGATCAGTGAGCAGTTCTTC.

The gene calls are TRBV7-2 and TRBJ2-7; no clear D. The germline CDR1 and CDR2 sequences are SGHTA and FQGNSA. The CDR3 covers 13 residues. V lost 1 base, J lost 1 base, and 5 bases lay in between. CDR3 region: CASSLEISYEQYF. The CDR3 region has the DNA TGTGCCAGCAGCTTAGAAATTTCCTACGAGCAGTACTTC.

CDR3 sequence reads: CASSPPDKYEQYF. The CDR3 DNA is TGTGCCAGCTCCCCTCCAGACAAGTACGAGCAGTACTTC. The genes are TRBV18 and TRBJ2-7; D is undetermined. This CDR3 has 13 amino acids. V was trimmed by 6 bases and J by 4 bases, leaving 13 bases between them. Germline-derived CDR1 and CDR2 are KGHSH and LQKENI. The full variable domain, completed using reference TRBV18 and TRBJ2-7, is NAGVMQNPRHLVRRRGQEARLRCSPMKGHSHVYWYRQLPEEGLKFMVYLQKENIIDESGMPKERFSAEFPKEGPSILRIQQVVRGDSAAYFCASSPPDKYEQYFGPGTRLTVT.

This chain joins TRBV4-3 and TRBJ2-3; 7 bases align to TRBD2. The CDR3 runs to 17 residues. Germline V gene lookup returns CDR1 LGHNA and CDR2 YSLEER. J gave up 6 bases and V 1 base, and 13 bases lay outside the gene matches. The CDR3 DNA reads as TGCGCCAGCAGCCAAGTCCCTAGCGGTCCGGGCAGTGATACGCAGTATTTT. Translated: CASSQVPSGPGSDTQYF.

This clonotype is medium-sized (0.01 to 0.1%) in the sample. V is TRBV5-4 and J is TRBJ2-5; a possible D gene is TRBD1 (6 bases). Trimming removed 0 bases from V and 1 base from J, with 7 bases in between. Looked up from germline, CDR1 is SGHNT and CDR2 is YYREEE (reference sequence). The CDR3 is 14 residues long. The DNA for the CDR3 is TGTGCCAGCAGCTTGGCACAGGGCCAAGAGACCCAGTACTTC. This translates into CASSLAQGQETQYF.